This TCR beta chain is from a study of blood T cell repertoires in COVID-19. As for the study in general: The United States, Italy and Spain were the sources of the acute and convalescent COVID-19 samples.

V trimming: 3 bases; J trimming: 2 bases; junction bases outside the gene matches: 7. In germline, CDR1 is SGDLS, CDR2 YYNGEE. This CDR3 has 17 residues. Per the study methods: Amplification with reference gene primers provided the estimates of nucleated cell counts. Libraries were prepared by immunoSEQ multiplex PCR; TCRdb keeps only in-frame clonotypes and omits some of them. V, J and clone size were drawn from that table, and D and trimming were deduced from the DNA. The top ten hold 1.5% to 2% of the sample, which has 100,000 or so clones, 85% seen once. The receptor was isolated from a woman in her 70s with active or convalescent COVID-19. The chain is built from TRBV9 and TRBJ2-3, with 12 bases fitting TRBD2. The sample consisted of peripheral blood. The CDR3 protein is CASSGTSGGLITDTQYF. The CDR3 region has the DNA TGTGCCAGCAGCGGCACTAGCGGGGGGCTGATCACAGATACGCAGTATTTT. Full variable domain (rest looked up from reference TRBV9 and TRBJ2-3): DSGVTQTPKHLITATGQRVTLRCSPRSGDLSVYWYQQSLDQGLQFLIQYYNGEERAKGNILERFSAQQFPDLHSELNLSSLELGDSALYFCASSGTSGGLITDTQYFGPGTRLTVL.